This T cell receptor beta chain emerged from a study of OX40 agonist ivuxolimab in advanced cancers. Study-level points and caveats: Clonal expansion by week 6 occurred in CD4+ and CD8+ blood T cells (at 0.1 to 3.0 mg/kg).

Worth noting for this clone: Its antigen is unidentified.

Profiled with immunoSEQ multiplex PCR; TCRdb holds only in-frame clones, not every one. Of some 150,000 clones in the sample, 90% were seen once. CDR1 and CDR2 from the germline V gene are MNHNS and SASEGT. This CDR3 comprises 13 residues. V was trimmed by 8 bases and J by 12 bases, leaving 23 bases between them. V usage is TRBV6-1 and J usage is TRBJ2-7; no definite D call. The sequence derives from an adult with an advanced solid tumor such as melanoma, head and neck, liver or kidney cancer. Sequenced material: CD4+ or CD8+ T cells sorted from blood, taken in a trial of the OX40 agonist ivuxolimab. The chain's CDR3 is CASRLPTTQTLYF. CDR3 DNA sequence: TGTGCCAGCCGCCTCCCTACGACACAGACGTTGTACTTC.